The clone carrying this T cell receptor (beta chain) appeared a few times. Authors' methods: Counts of nucleated cells, estimated from reference gene primer amplification, were obtained. Assay used: immunoSEQ multiplex PCR; TCRdb lists only in-frame clones, some missing. V and J calls and clone size come straight from that table; D and trimming were deduced from the DNA. The top ten clones hold roughly 8% of a sample with some 150,000 clones, approximately 90% of them seen once. The data were obtained in a study of blood T cell repertoires in COVID-19. Across the study: Spain, Italy and the United States supplied samples that represented acute and convalescent COVID-19. The analysed material was cDNA or gDNA that came from T cells, B-cell-depleted T cells, or PBMCs.

The CDR3 consists of 14 residues. Losses at the gene ends were 5 bases for V and 3 bases for J; bases not matched to a gene: 6. The V gene's germline CDR1 is SGDLS and CDR2 YYNGEE. The sample taken for sequencing was peripheral blood. This clonotype was obtained from a woman between 50 and 59 years old with active or convalescent COVID-19. The V call is TRBV9, the J call TRBJ1-1, with 8 bases identical to TRBD1. The CDR3 DNA sequence: TGTGCCAGCAGTCCGCAGGGGGCGTACACTGAAGCTTTCTTT. Protein sequence: CASSPQGAYTEAFF.